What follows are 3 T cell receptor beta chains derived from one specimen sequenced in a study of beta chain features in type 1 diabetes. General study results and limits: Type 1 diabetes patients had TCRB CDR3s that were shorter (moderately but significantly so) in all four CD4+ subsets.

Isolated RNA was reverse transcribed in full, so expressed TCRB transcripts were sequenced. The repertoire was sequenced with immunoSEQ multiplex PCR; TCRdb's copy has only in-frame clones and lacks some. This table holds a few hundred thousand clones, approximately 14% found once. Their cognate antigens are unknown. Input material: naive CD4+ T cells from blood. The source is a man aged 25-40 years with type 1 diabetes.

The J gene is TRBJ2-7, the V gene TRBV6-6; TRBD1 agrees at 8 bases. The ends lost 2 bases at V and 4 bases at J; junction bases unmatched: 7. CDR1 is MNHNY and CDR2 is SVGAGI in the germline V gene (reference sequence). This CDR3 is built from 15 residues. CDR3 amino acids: CASSYSTGGQYEQYF. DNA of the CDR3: TGTGCCAGCAGTTACAGCACAGGGGGACAGTACGAGCAGTACTTC.

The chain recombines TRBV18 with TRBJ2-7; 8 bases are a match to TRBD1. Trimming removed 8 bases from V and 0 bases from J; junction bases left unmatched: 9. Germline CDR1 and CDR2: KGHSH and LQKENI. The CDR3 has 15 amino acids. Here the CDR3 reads CASRGGTGNSYEQYF. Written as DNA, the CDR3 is TGTGCCAGCCGCGGCGGGACAGGTAACTCCTACGAGCAGTACTTC.

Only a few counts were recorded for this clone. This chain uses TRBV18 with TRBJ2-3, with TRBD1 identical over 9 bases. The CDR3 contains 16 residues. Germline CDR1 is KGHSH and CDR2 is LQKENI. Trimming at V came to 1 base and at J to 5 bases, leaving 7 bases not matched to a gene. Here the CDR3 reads CASSPRSQGAGDTQYF. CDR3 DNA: TGTGCCAGCTCACCACGGTCACAGGGGGCTGGAGATACGCAGTATTTT.